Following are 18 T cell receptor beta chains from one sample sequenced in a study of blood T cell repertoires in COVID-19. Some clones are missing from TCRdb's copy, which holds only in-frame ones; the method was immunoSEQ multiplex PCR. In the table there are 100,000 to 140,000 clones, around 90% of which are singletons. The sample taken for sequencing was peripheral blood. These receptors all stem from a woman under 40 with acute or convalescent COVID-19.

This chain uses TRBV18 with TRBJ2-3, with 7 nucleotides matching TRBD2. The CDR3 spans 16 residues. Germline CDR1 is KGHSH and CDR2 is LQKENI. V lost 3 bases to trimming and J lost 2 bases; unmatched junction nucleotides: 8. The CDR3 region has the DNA TGTGCCAGCTCACCGACTAGCCGGGGGGACACAGATACGCAGTATTTT. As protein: CASSPTSRGDTDTQYF.

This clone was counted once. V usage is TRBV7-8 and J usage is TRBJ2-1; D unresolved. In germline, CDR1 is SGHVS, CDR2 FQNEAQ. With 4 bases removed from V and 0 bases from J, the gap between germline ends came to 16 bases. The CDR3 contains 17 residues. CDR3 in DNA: TGTGCCAGCAGCTCCCGCCGTTTAGTACTCTCCTACAATGAGCAGTTCTTC. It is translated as CASSSRRLVLSYNEQFF.

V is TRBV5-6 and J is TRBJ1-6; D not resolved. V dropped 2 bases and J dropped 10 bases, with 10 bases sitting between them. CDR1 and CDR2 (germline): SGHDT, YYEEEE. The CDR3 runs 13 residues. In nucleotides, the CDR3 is TGTGCCAGCAGCTTCTCCACTCCCTCACCCCTCCACTTT. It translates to CASSFSTPSPLHF. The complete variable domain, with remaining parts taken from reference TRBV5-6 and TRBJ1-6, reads DAGVTQSPTHLIKTRGQQVTLRCSPKSGHDTVSWYQQALGQGPQFIFQYYEEEERQRGNFPDRFSGHQFPNYSSELNVNALLLGDSALYLCASSFSTPSPLHFGNGTRLTVT.

CDR3 sequence: CASSPRGYTDTQYF. The CDR3 DNA reads TGTGCCAGCAGCCCCAGAGGCTACACAGATACGCAGTATTTT. The rearrangement joins TRBV9 to TRBJ2-3, with no clear D. The CDR3 has 14 residues. Germline V gene sequence: CDR1 SGDLS, CDR2 YYNGEE. V lost 4 bases, J lost 2 bases, and 11 bases lay in between.

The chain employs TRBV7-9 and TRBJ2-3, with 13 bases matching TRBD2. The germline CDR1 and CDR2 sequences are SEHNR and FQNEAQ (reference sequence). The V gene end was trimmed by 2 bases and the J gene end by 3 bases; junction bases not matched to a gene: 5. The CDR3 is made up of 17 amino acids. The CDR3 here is CASSLTSGGALTDTQYF. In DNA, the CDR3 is TGTGCCAGCAGCTTAACTAGCGGGGGGGCCTTGACAGATACGCAGTATTTT.

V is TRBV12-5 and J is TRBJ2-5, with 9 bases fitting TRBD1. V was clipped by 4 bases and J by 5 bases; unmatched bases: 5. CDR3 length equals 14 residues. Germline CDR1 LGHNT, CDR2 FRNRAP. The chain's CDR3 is CASGSTGGNETQYF. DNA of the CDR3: TGTGCTAGTGGTTCAACAGGGGGCAATGAGACCCAGTACTTC.

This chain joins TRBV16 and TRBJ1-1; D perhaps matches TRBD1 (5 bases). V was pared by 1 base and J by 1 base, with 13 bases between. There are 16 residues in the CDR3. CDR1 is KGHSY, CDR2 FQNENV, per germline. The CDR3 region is CASSQFLGRANTEAFF. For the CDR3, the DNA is TGTGCCAGCAGCCAATTTCTTGGCAGGGCGAACACTGAAGCTTTCTTT.

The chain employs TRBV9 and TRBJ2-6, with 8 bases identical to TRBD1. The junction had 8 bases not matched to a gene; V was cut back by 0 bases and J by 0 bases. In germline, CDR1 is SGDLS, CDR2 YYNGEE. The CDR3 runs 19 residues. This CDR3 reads CASSVATGTGISGANVLTF. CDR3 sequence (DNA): TGTGCCAGCAGCGTAGCTACGGGGACAGGTATCTCTGGGGCCAACGTCCTGACTTTC.

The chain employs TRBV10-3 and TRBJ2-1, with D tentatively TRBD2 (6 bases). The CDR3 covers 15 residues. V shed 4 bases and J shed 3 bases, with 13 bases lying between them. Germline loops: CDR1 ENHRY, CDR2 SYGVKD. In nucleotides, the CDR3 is TGTGCCATCAGTGTCGCTAGCGTGGGCTACAATGAGCAGTTCTTC. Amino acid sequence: CAISVASVGYNEQFF.

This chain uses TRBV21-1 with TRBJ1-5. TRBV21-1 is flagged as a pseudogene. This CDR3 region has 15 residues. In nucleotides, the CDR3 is TGTGCCAGCAGCAAAGTTTGGGAGTCCAACCAGCCCCAGCATTTT. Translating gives CASSKVWESNQPQHF.

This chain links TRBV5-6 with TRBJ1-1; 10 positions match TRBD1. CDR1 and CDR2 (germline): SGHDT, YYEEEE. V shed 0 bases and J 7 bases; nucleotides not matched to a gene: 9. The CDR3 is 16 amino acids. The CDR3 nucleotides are TGTGCCAGCAGCTTGGAGACAGGGGGCAAGTCATTTGAAGCTTTCTTT. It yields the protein CASSLETGGKSFEAFF.

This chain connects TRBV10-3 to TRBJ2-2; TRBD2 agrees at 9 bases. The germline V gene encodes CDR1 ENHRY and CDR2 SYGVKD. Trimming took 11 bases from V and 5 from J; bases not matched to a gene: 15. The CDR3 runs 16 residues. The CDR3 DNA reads TGTGCCGCCACCCCTGGATTAGCGGGAGAGACCGGGGAGCTGTTTTTT. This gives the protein CAATPGLAGETGELFF.

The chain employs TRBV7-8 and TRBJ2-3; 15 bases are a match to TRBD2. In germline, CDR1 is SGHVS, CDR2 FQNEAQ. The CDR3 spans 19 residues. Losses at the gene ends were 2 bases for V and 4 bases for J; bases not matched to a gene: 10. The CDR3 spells CASSLRTSGGASFSDTQYF. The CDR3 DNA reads TGTGCCAGCAGCTTACGGACTAGCGGGGGGGCGAGTTTCTCAGATACGCAGTATTTT.

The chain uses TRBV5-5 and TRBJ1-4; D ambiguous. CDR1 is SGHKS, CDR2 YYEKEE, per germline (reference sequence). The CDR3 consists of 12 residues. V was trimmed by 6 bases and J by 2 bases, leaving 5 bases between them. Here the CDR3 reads CASTGTNEKLFF. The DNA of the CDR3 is TGTGCCAGCACCGGGACTAATGAAAAACTGTTTTTT.

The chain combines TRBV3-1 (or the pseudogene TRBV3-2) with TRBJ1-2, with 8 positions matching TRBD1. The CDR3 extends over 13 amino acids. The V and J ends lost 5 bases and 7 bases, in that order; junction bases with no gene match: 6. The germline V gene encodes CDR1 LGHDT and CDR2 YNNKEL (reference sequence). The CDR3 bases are TGTGCCAGCAGCGAAGGGACAGGAGGTGGCTACACCTTC. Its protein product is CASSEGTGGGYTF.

CDR3 sequence: CASSPTVGAYEQYF. DNA of the CDR3: TGCGCCAGCAGCCCAACGGTAGGGGCCTACGAGCAGTACTTC. The chain links TRBV4-3 to TRBJ2-7; the D gene is possibly TRBD1 (5 bases). Trimming pared 4 bases from V and 2 bases from J, leaving 12 bases between. CDR3 length: 14 residues. CDR1 is LGHNA, CDR2 YSLEER, per germline.

This CDR3 reads CASSVAIAGGLVADTQYF. Written as DNA, the CDR3 is TGTGCCAGCAGCGTAGCGATAGCGGGGGGGCTCGTCGCAGATACGCAGTATTTT. The chain links TRBV9 to TRBJ2-3; 11 nucleotides line up with TRBD2. CDR3 size: 18 residues. V shed 0 bases, J shed 4 bases, and the junction held 10 bases outside the gene matches. Germline loops: CDR1 SGDLS, CDR2 YYNGEE.

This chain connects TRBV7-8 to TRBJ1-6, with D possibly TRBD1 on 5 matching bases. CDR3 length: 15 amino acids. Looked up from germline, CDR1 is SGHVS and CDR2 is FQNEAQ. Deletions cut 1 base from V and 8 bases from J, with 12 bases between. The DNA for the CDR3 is TGTGCCAGCAGCTTAGTCGGGGGGTTCGATTCACCCCTCCACTTT. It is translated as CASSLVGGFDSPLHF.